This T cell receptor beta chain was captured by sequencing in a study of beta chain features in type 1 diabetes. Only a few counts were recorded for this clone. This CDR3 has 13 residues. CDR1 is SGHDT and CDR2 is YYEEEE in the germline V gene. The V and J ends lost 0 bases and 3 bases respectively, with 6 bases between them. cDNA synthesis used the whole RNA isolate, giving expressed TCRB sequences. Repertoires were generated with immunoSEQ multiplex PCR, while TCRdb's copy carries only in-frame clones and drops some. The profile shows over 500,000 clones, around 15% of them singletons. Sequencing used naive CD4+ T cells from blood. This sequence was found in a man between 18 and 35 years old in good health. The J gene is TRBJ2-5, the V gene TRBV5-6, with D possibly TRBD2 on 6 matching bases. The CDR3 region has the DNA TGTGCCAGCAGCTTGGGGACTAAAGAGACCCAGTACTTC. It encodes CASSLGTKETQYF.